Below, 13 T cell receptor beta chains from the same sample are listed, as sequenced in a study of blood T cell repertoires in COVID-19. The table came from immunoSEQ multiplex PCR; TCRdb's copy has only in-frame clones and leaves some out. Of about 100,000 clones in the sample, around 88% are singletons; the top ten hold 5%. The source material was peripheral blood. The receptor set was obtained from a human donor in a cohort sampled during active COVID-19.

The chain carries TRBV5-1 and TRBJ2-1; 16 nucleotides agree with TRBD2. This CDR3 contains 18 residues. V gave up 3 bases and J gave up 7 bases; unmatched junction bases: 10. CDR1 is SGHRS, CDR2 YFSETQ, per germline. The chain's CDR3 is CASSSGTGGLAGGNEQFF. DNA of the CDR3: TGCGCCAGCAGCTCCGGGACAGGGGGACTAGCGGGAGGGAATGAGCAGTTCTTC.

This chain connects TRBV19 to TRBJ2-3, with a weak D call TRBD1 (6 bases). Germline-derived CDR1 and CDR2 are LNHDA and SQIVND (reference sequence). The CDR3 has 16 residues. Trimming left V 3 bases short and J 0 bases short, with 13 bases between. CDR3 amino acids: CASSILQGLSTDTQYF. CDR3 coding DNA: TGTGCCAGTAGTATCCTCCAGGGGCTTAGCACAGATACGCAGTATTTT.

The V gene is TRBV5-6, the J gene TRBJ2-2; 7 bases match TRBD1. V dropped 4 bases and J dropped 4; count of bases not matched to a gene: 7. The CDR3 has 15 amino acids. Germline assignment: CDR1 SGHDT and CDR2 YYEEEE. CDR3 region: CASSQRGRSTGELFF. CDR3 in DNA: TGTGCCAGCAGCCAGAGGGGGCGCAGCACCGGGGAGCTGTTTTTT.

This sequence joins TRBV12-3 or TRBV12-4 and TRBJ1-1; D is undetermined. Trimming pared 5 bases from V and 0 bases from J, leaving 7 bases between. This CDR3 has 13 residues. DNA of the CDR3: TGTGCCAGCAGTCCGGAGATGAACACTGAAGCTTTCTTT. Translation: CASSPEMNTEAFF.

The rearrangement uses TRBV6-5 and TRBJ2-3; unclear D gene. Germline loops: CDR1 MNHEY, CDR2 SVGAGI. V was cut by 9 bases and J by 6 bases, with 10 bases left in between. The CDR3 is made up of 11 amino acids. This CDR3 reads CASHPVDTQYF. The DNA of the CDR3 is TGTGCCAGTCATCCGGTGGATACGCAGTATTTT.

This chain joins TRBV28 and TRBJ1-5; D might be TRBD1 (6 bases). V was cut by 5 bases and J by 3 bases, with 14 bases left in between. CDR3 length equals 15 residues. Per the germline V gene, CDR1 is MDHEN and CDR2 is SYDVKM. In DNA form, the CDR3 reads TGTGCCAGCAGTCATGATACAGGGTTCAATCAGCCCCAGCATTTT. Amino acids: CASSHDTGFNQPQHF.

The rearrangement links TRBV7-2 to TRBJ2-7, with 11 bases that match TRBD2. Germline V gives CDR1 SGHTA, CDR2 FQGNSA. V shed 1 base, J shed 6 bases, and the junction held 2 bases outside the gene matches. The CDR3 consists of 14 residues. CDR3 region: CASSLVSGRAEQYF. CDR3 coding DNA: TGTGCCAGCAGCTTAGTTAGCGGGAGGGCCGAGCAGTACTTC.

This sequence joins TRBV7-9 and TRBJ2-3, with 13 bases aligning to TRBD2. V trimming: 5 bases; J trimming: 5 bases; junction bases outside the gene matches: 13. CDR1 is SEHNR and CDR2 is FQNEAQ in the germline V gene (reference sequence). This CDR3 has 18 residues. CDR3 DNA sequence: TGTGCCAGCAGCCCGCCAAGGACTAGCGGGAGATATGGAGATACGCAGTATTTT. Protein sequence: CASSPPRTSGRYGDTQYF.

The chain uses TRBV9 and TRBJ2-3; 7 bases are shared with TRBD2. Germline V gene sequence: CDR1 SGDLS, CDR2 YYNGEE. Germline trimming cut 0 bases from V and 1 base from J; bases unmatched to any gene: 2. The CDR3 length is 15 residues. For the CDR3, the DNA is TGTGCCAGCAGCGTAGATGGGGGGGGCACAGATACGCAGTATTTT. It translates to CASSVDGGGTDTQYF.

J is TRBJ2-7 and V is TRBV11-2, with TRBD1 matching over 8 bases. The V gene end was trimmed by 4 bases and the J gene end by 2 bases; junction bases not matched to a gene: 7. This CDR3 spans 15 amino acids. Germline-derived CDR1 and CDR2 are SGHAT and FQNNGV. As DNA, the CDR3 is TGTGCCAGCAGCTCCGGGGGACAGGCAACCTACGAGCAGTACTTC. Its protein product is CASSSGGQATYEQYF. The entire variable domain, with the rest obtained from reference TRBV11-2 and TRBJ2-7, is as follows: EAGVAQSPRYKIIEKRQSVAFWCNPISGHATLYWYQQILGQGPKLLIQFQNNGVVDDSQLPKDRFSAERLKGVDSTLKIQPAKLEDSAVYLCASSSGGQATYEQYFGPGTRLTVT.

The chain is built from TRBV7-9 and TRBJ2-1; D call uncertain. Germline CDR1 and CDR2: SEHNR and FQNEAQ (reference sequence). V was pared by 0 bases and J by 7 bases, with 7 bases between. CDR3 length: 13 residues. CDR3 sequence reads: CASSLAVPNEQFF. CDR3 nucleotide sequence: TGTGCCAGCAGCTTAGCCGTCCCGAATGAGCAGTTCTTC. Together with reference TRBV7-9 and TRBJ2-1, the CDR3 gives the full variable domain: DTGVSQNPRHKITKRGQNVTFRCDPISEHNRLYWYRQTLGQGPEFLTYFQNEAQLEKSRLLSDRFSAERPKGSFSTLEIQRTEQGDSAMYLCASSLAVPNEQFFGPGTRLTVL.

This clone appeared a single time. The chain couples TRBV7-2 to TRBJ2-1; 10 nucleotides line up with TRBD2. This CDR3 contains 17 residues. Trimming took 5 bases from V and 5 from J; bases not matched to a gene: 12. CDR1 and CDR2 (germline): SGHTA, FQGNSA. CDR3: CASSVKTASGRNNEQFF. The CDR3 bases are TGTGCCAGCAGCGTAAAAACCGCTAGCGGGAGAAACAATGAGCAGTTCTTC.

This clone appeared a single time. J is TRBJ2-7 and V is TRBV11-2, with 8 bases identical to TRBD1. Germline V lookup: CDR1 SGHAT, CDR2 FQNNGV. With V trimmed by 4 bases and J by 2 bases, 4 bases remained unmatched. This CDR3 region has 14 residues. The CDR3 spells CASSSHRGTYEQYF. CDR3 sequence (DNA): TGTGCCAGCAGCTCGCACAGGGGGACCTACGAGCAGTACTTC.